The clone carrying this T cell receptor beta chain was counted at least ten times. These data come from a study of molecular identifiers for immune sequencing clone quantification. J was trimmed by 4 bases and V by 0 bases; bases with no gene match: 5. The CDR3 has 16 residues. Germline CDR1 LGHNA, CDR2 YSLEER. One entry per CDR3 protein results from TCRdb running MiXCR on the PCR reads. The repertoire consists of hundreds of thousands of distinct CDR3 sequences, with 25% occurring once and the leading ten covering roughly 0.83%. Sequencing was done on a sample of naive CD8+ T cells from blood, with Jurkat cell RNA spiked in. Subset specified: FACS-sorted CD8+CD4-CCR7+CD45RA+ naive T cells. The rearrangement uses TRBV4-3 and TRBJ2-7; the match to TRBD2 covers 11 bases. This receptor was taken from a human donor in good health. Some libraries in this study had Jurkat cell RNA spiked in. In DNA, the CDR3 is TGCGCCAGCAGCCAAGAGGTTAGCGGGAGGGCTTACGAGCAGTACTTC. Its translation: CASSQEVSGRAYEQYF.